This record looks at one T cell receptor (beta chain) sequence and its context. This CDR3 region has 13 residues. V was cut by 6 bases and J by 3 bases, with 12 bases left in between. This table comes from immunoSEQ multiplex PCR, and its TCRdb copy is limited to in-frame clones, with some not included. This sample carries 250,000 to 350,000 clones, approximately 90% of them seen once, and the ten largest clones take about 2.2%. This entry belongs to a study of blood T cell repertoires in COVID-19. Study details: The United States, Italy and Spain supplied acute and convalescent COVID-19 samples. The cDNA or gDNA used as material had been derived from T cells, B-cell-depleted T cells, or PBMCs.

Material for sequencing was peripheral blood. The source of this sequence is a woman aged 45 to 65 who had recovered from COVID-19. This rearrangement joins TRBV12-3 or TRBV12-4 to TRBJ2-7; D gene unclear. Here the CDR3 reads CASRPAAGYEQYF. The CDR3 DNA reads TGTGCCAGCAGGCCTGCAGCAGGCTACGAGCAGTACTTC.